These T cell receptor beta chains were read from a single sample in a study of cytomegalovirus exposure and HLA in healthy donors. The data were produced by immunoSEQ multiplex PCR, yet TCRdb's version contains in-frame clones alone and is incomplete. The repertoire includes fewer than 200,000 clones, about 81% of them detected once, and approximately 2% sits in the top ten. Sequencing was carried out using PBMCs. The receptors were sampled from a woman aged 30 to 39 in good health and CMV-seronegative. The CDR3 runs from the conserved cysteine through the conserved F or W. The order of the fields is CDR3 DNA, CDR3 protein, D gene, J gene, V gene, CDR3 length, clone size. A D gene is named only where the DNA matches it firmly. Not all rows give a size; the values are once, few, many and, for expanded clones, a class.

TGTGCCACCAGCAGAGACGTCACAGGGCAAGAGACCCAGTACTTC | CATSRDVTGQETQYF | . | TRBJ2-5 | TRBV15 | 15 | .
TGTGCCAGCAGCCCAAGCGGGGGGGCGGCCAATGAGCAGTTCTTC | CASSPSGGAANEQFF | TRBD2 | TRBJ2-1 | TRBV7-2 | 15 | .
TGCGCCAGCAGCTCTGGGCTGAACACTGAAGCTTTCTTT | CASSSGLNTEAFF | . | TRBJ1-1 | TRBV5-1 | 13 | .
TGTGCCAGCAGCGGGGGGGCCCCCGGGGAGCTGTTTTTT | CASSGGAPGELFF | . | TRBJ2-2 | TRBV7-9 | 13 | .
TGTGCCAGCAGCCAAGATGTGGGGCAGGGAGGGACTGAAGCTTTCTTT | CASSQDVGQGGTEAFF | . | TRBJ1-1 | TRBV4-2 | 16 | .
TGTGCCAGCAGTTTACCGGGACAGGGGACCTATGGCTACACCTTC | CASSLPGQGTYGYTF | TRBD1 | TRBJ1-2 | TRBV28 | 15 | .
TGCGCCAGCAGCTTGTTCGTCTCGGGGTCTGGGGCCAACGTCCTGACTTTC | CASSLFVSGSGANVLTF | . | TRBJ2-6 | TRBV5-1 | 17 | .
TGTGCCATCAGTGAGTCGCTTCCCCCCAGCGGCTACGAGCAGCACTTC | CAISESLPPSGYEQHF | . | TRBJ2-7 | TRBV10-3 | 16 | once
TGTGCCATCAGCGAAGGTCCAGGGGAACAGCCCCAGCATTTT | CAISEGPGEQPQHF | . | TRBJ1-5 | TRBV10-3 | 14 | .
TGTGCCAGCAGTGAATACTGGACAGGGCGGATCGATTCACCCCTCCACTTT | CASSEYWTGRIDSPLHF | TRBD1 | TRBJ1-6 | TRBV6-1 | 17 | .
TGTGCCAGCAGCCGACCAGGGCCCTACGAGCAGTACTTC | CASSRPGPYEQYF | . | TRBJ2-7 | TRBV7-2 | 13 | .
TGTGCCACCTCTGTAGCGGGAGGGCCTTACGAGCAGTACTTC | CATSVAGGPYEQYF | TRBD2 | TRBJ2-7 | TRBV15 | 14 | .
TGTGCCAGCACCGAACTAGCGGGGGGAGGGGGCAAAAACAGTCAGTACTTC | CASTELAGGGGKNSQYF | TRBD2 | TRBJ2-4 | TRBV2 | 17 | .
TGTGCCAGCAGCTCTTACGGCGACGGAGGCACTGAAGCTTTCTTT | CASSSYGDGGTEAFF | . | TRBJ1-1 | TRBV7-2 | 15 | .
TGTGCCAGCAGTTTTCTCCGGGGGGTACAAGAGACCCAGTACTTC | CASSFLRGVQETQYF | TRBD2 | TRBJ2-5 | TRBV27 | 15 | .
TGTGCCAGCAGCGGAGACGGGAATAGCAATCAGCCCCAGCATTTT | CASSGDGNSNQPQHF | . | TRBJ1-5 | TRBV9 | 15 | .
TGTGCCAGCATGGAGGCGGGAAATGAGCAGTTCTTC | CASMEAGNEQFF | . | TRBJ2-1 | TRBV6-6 | 12 | .
TGTGCCAGCAGTTTACAGGATCCCTTTAGCATGGGGGGGGGCTACACCTTC | CASSLQDPFSMGGGYTF | . | TRBJ1-2 | TRBV28 | 17 | .
TGTGCCAGCAGCCTCGGGATCACCGGGGAGCTGTTTTTT | CASSLGITGELFF | . | TRBJ2-2 | TRBV2 | 13 | .
TGTGCCAGTAGTATAGATACCGGGACTAGCGGGCAAGAGACCCAGTACTTC | CASSIDTGTSGQETQYF | TRBD2 | TRBJ2-5 | TRBV19 | 17 | .
TGTGCCAGCAGACCCCTAGCGGGCACCTACGAGCAGTACTTC | CASRPLAGTYEQYF | TRBD2 | TRBJ2-7 | TRBV28 | 14 | .
TGTGCCAGCAGCTTGGGGGGTGTCAAAGCTAACTATGGCTACACCTTC | CASSLGGVKANYGYTF | . | TRBJ1-2 | TRBV7-2 | 16 | .
TGTGCCAGTAGTATACGGCCCCAACAGGGGGCGCCGAATCAGCCCCAGCATTTT | CASSIRPQQGAPNQPQHF | TRBD1 | TRBJ1-5 | TRBV19 | 18 | .
TGTGCCAGCAGTGAAGAATTGACAGGGGGCATTAAGGCCAAAAACAGTCAGTACTTC | CASSEELTGGIKAKNSQYF | TRBD1 | TRBJ2-4 | TRBV6-1 | 19 | .
TGTGCCAGCAGGAAGGCGGGGGAGTCCTACGAGCAGTACTTC | CASRKAGESYEQYF | TRBD2 | TRBJ2-7 | TRBV2 | 14 | .
TGTGCCAGCAGCCAGAGGTCTGGACAGGGCTCCTACGAGCAGTACTTC | CASSQRSGQGSYEQYF | TRBD1 | TRBJ2-7 | TRBV7-2 | 16 | once
TGTGCCAGCAGTTTTACGAAACAGGGGGCACCCGGGCAGTACTTC | CASSFTKQGAPGQYF | TRBD1 | TRBJ2-7 | TRBV28 | 15 | .
TGTGCCAGCAGTCCACCCCCGTGGGGACAGGGATCCGCTGTCGAGCAGTACTTC | CASSPPPWGQGSAVEQYF | TRBD1 | TRBJ2-7 | TRBV28 | 18 | .
TGTGCCAGCAGCTCCCCCCACCAGATGAACACTGAAGCTTTCTTT | CASSSPHQMNTEAFF | . | TRBJ1-1 | TRBV7-9 | 15 | .
TGTGCCAGCAGCCCCTTCGCAGCGGTGGGAGAGACCCAGTACTTC | CASSPFAAVGETQYF | . | TRBJ2-5 | TRBV5-4 | 15 | .
TGTGCAAGTCGGCACCGGGACAGGGGGTGCAATGAGCAGTTCTTC | CASRHRDRGCNEQFF | . | TRBJ2-1 | TRBV12-2 | 15 | .
TGTGCCAGCAGCCGCGGGGGTCAGCGGGCCGGGGAGCTGTTTTTT | CASSRGGQRAGELFF | TRBD2 | TRBJ2-2 | TRBV6-1 | 15 | .
TGTGCCAGCAGCTCTTTACTGACTGGGTACGAGCAGTACTTC | CASSSLLTGYEQYF | . | TRBJ2-7 | TRBV7-2 | 14 | .
TGTGCCATCAGCGGGGCTGGGACAGGGGGAAAGTACGAGCAGTACTTC | CAISGAGTGGKYEQYF | TRBD1 | TRBJ2-7 | TRBV10-3 | 16 | .
TGTGCCAGCAGTTTAGAGGGACAGGGCCTCTATGGCTACACCTTC | CASSLEGQGLYGYTF | TRBD1 | TRBJ1-2 | TRBV28 | 15 | few
TGCAGCGGAATAAGGGACAGCTCCTCGAACACTGAAGCTTTCTTT | CSGIRDSSSNTEAFF | TRBD1 | TRBJ1-1 | TRBV29-1 | 15 | .
TGCGCCAGCAGCCAAGCGACTAGCGGGGGGATCGCCTACAATGAGCAGTTCTTC | CASSQATSGGIAYNEQFF | TRBD2 | TRBJ2-1 | TRBV4-3 | 18 | .
TGTGCTAGTGGTTTAGGGATCGGGACAGGGGCGTTGGAGACCCAGTACTTC | CASGLGIGTGALETQYF | TRBD1 | TRBJ2-5 | TRBV12-5 | 17 | .
TGTGCCAGCAGTGACGCCGATTCTGGTGCGGAAGAAAAACTGTTTTTT | CASSDADSGAEEKLFF | . | TRBJ1-4 | TRBV2 | 16 | .
TGTGCCAGCAGTTCCCCCGGGACATCCTACAATGAGCAGTTCTTC | CASSSPGTSYNEQFF | . | TRBJ2-1 | TRBV27 | 15 | .
TGTGCCAGCAGCTTCAGGGGTAAGGGAGACGGCTACACCTTC | CASSFRGKGDGYTF | . | TRBJ1-2 | TRBV6-1 | 14 | .
TGTGCCAGCAGCTTAGTGCCGCTTTCGGGACAGGAGACCCAGTACTTC | CASSLVPLSGQETQYF | TRBD1 | TRBJ2-5 | TRBV7-2 | 16 | once